A single sample is the source of the 15 T cell receptor beta chains below, sequenced in a study of OX40 agonist ivuxolimab in advanced cancers. Libraries were prepared by immunoSEQ multiplex PCR; TCRdb keeps only in-frame clonotypes and omits some of them. Among 60,000 to 80,000 clones listed, about 91% were seen once. The source material was CD4+ or CD8+ T cells sorted from blood, sampled in a trial of the OX40 agonist ivuxolimab. Source of these receptors: an adult with an advanced solid tumor such as melanoma, head and neck, liver or kidney cancer.

The chain couples TRBV5-6 to TRBJ2-7; perhaps D is TRBD1 or TRBD2 (5 bases each). V lost 4 bases and J 6 bases, leaving 17 bases between the germline ends. The V gene's germline CDR1 is SGHDT and CDR2 YYEEEE. The CDR3 runs to 14 residues. This CDR3 is CASSHRGRSPEQYF. The CDR3 DNA follows: TGTGCCAGCAGCCATCGGGGACGCTCCCCCGAGCAGTACTTC.

This chain joins TRBV29-1 and TRBJ2-3; 7 bases are shared with TRBD1. V trimming: 7 bases; J trimming: 6 bases; junction bases outside the gene matches: 7. The CDR3 has 12 residues. Germline assignment: CDR1 SQVTM and CDR2 ANQGSEA. CDR3 region: CSAKQGSDTQYF. The CDR3 DNA sequence: TGCAGCGCCAAACAGGGGTCGGATACGCAGTATTTT.

This clone was seen just once. This chain uses TRBV6-1 with TRBJ2-1, with D tentatively TRBD1 (7 bases). V lost 6 bases to trimming and J lost 7 bases, with 19 bases between them. The CDR3 is 15 residues long. CDR1 and CDR2 (germline): MNHNS, SASEGT. The CDR3 loop is CASRRTGGRINEQFF. CDR3 in DNA: TGTGCCAGCAGAAGGACAGGAGGGAGGATAAATGAGCAGTTCTTC.

V is TRBV6-5 and J is TRBJ2-7; 10 nucleotides agree with TRBD2. V was pared by 5 bases and J by 1 base, with 2 bases of the junction left unmatched. Germline V gene sequence: CDR1 MNHEY, CDR2 SVGAGI. There are 14 residues in the CDR3. This chain's CDR3 is CASSRLAGSYEQYF. Here the CDR3 DNA reads TGTGCCAGCAGTCGACTAGCGGGTTCCTACGAGCAGTACTTC.

The chain is built from TRBV2 and TRBJ2-1; 9 positions agree with TRBD1. Germline loops: CDR1 SNHLY, CDR2 FYNNEI. Germline trimming cut 6 bases from V and 6 bases from J; bases unmatched to any gene: 6. CDR3 length: 14 residues. CDR3 loop: CASRGTGWSNEQFF. The CDR3 bases are TGTGCCAGCAGGGGGACAGGGTGGAGCAATGAGCAGTTCTTC.

V is TRBV7-2 and J is TRBJ2-5; D gene uncertain. Germline V gives CDR1 SGHTA, CDR2 FQGNSA. This CDR3 region has 11 residues. The V gene lost 1 base and the J gene lost 8 bases, with 5 bases spanning the gap. In DNA, the CDR3 is TGTGCCAGCAGCTTAGGGCTTACCCAGTACTTC. It codes for CASSLGLTQYF.

In regard to this clone: Since no conserved phenylalanine or tryptophan closes the CDR3, a read error is the likely cause. The chain uses TRBV9 and TRBJ1-2, with D tentatively TRBD1 (6 bases). CDR3 length: 12 amino acids. Germline assignment: CDR1 SGDLS and CDR2 YYNGEE. Trimming shortened V by 5 bases and J by 8 bases, and 13 bases separated the two germline ends. The CDR3 nucleotides are TGTGCCAGCAGTCGGACAGTCTTCGGCTACACCCTC. Protein: CASSRTVFGYTL.

This chain connects TRBV7-9 to TRBJ1-5; a weak D match, TRBD1 (5 bases). The V gene lost 4 bases and the J gene lost 7 bases, with 8 bases spanning the gap. Germline CDR1 reads SEHNR; CDR2 reads FQNEAQ (reference sequence). This CDR3 is 12 amino acids long. CDR3 region: CASSSRGQPQHF. CDR3 sequence (DNA): TGTGCCAGCAGCTCTCGGGGGCAGCCCCAGCATTTT.

The chain links TRBV6-1 to TRBJ1-1; D gene unclear. Trimming shortened V by 2 bases and J by 10 bases, and 17 bases separated the two germline ends. CDR1 is MNHNS and CDR2 is SASEGT in the germline V gene. The CDR3 runs 14 residues. As DNA, the CDR3 is TGTGCCAGCAGTGAAAGAGGGCAAAATAGTATAGCTTTCTTT. Protein: CASSERGQNSIAFF.

This clone occurred a few times. The chain links TRBV29-1 to TRBJ2-3, with 7 bases lining up with TRBD2. The length of the CDR3 is 13 residues. Germline CDR1 and CDR2: SQVTM and ANQGSEA. Trimming took 7 bases from V and 4 from J; bases not matched to a gene: 8. CDR3 amino acids: CSAGGGSADTQYF. CDR3 nucleotide sequence: TGCAGCGCCGGGGGAGGGAGCGCAGATACGCAGTATTTT.

The CDR3 bases are TGTGCCAGCAGCCCTAGAGGGAGCGGGAATTCGGGGGAGCTGTTTTTT. Protein product: CASSPRGSGNSGELFF. J is TRBJ2-2 and V is TRBV9; 7 bases are a match to TRBD2. The V gene end was trimmed by 4 bases and the J gene end by 8 bases; junction bases not matched to a gene: 14. Germline V gene sequence: CDR1 SGDLS, CDR2 YYNGEE. The length of the CDR3 is 16 residues.

The V gene is TRBV14, the J gene TRBJ2-1, with 10 positions matching TRBD2. Germline lookup yields CDR1 SGHDN and CDR2 FVKESK. The junction had 6 bases not matched to a gene; V was cut back by 3 bases and J by 4 bases. CDR3 length equals 16 residues. CDR3 sequence: CASSHYLAGVYNEQFF. For the CDR3, the DNA is TGTGCCAGCAGCCATTATCTAGCGGGAGTTTACAATGAGCAGTTCTTC.

The chain uses TRBV7-2 and TRBJ2-1; D possibly uses TRBD1 or TRBD2 (5 bases each). The germline V gene encodes CDR1 SGHTA and CDR2 FQGNSA. V was trimmed by 8 bases and J by 2 bases, leaving 13 bases between them. This CDR3 contains 14 residues. DNA for the CDR3: TGTGCCAGCGCCCCGGTGGGACCCTACAATGAGCAGTTCTTC. This gives the protein CASAPVGPYNEQFF. Full variable domain (outside the CDR3, taken from reference TRBV7-2 and TRBJ2-1): GAGVSQSPSNKVTEKGKDVELRCDPISGHTALYWYRQSLGQGLEFLIYFQGNSAPDKSGLPSDRFSAERTGGSVSTLTIQRTQQEDSAVYLCASAPVGPYNEQFFGPGTRLTVL.

This chain uses TRBV6-1 with TRBJ1-5; 8 positions match TRBD1. The V gene end was trimmed by 3 bases and the J gene end by 7 bases; junction bases not matched to a gene: 8. The V gene's germline CDR1 is MNHNS and CDR2 SASEGT. CDR3 length: 15 residues. The DNA for the CDR3 is TGTGCCAGCAGTGACCTGGACAGGGAGGGCCAGCCCCAGCATTTT. It translates to CASSDLDREGQPQHF.

This sequence joins TRBV11-2 and TRBJ2-7, with D perhaps given as TRBD1 or TRBD2 (5 bases each). CDR1 and CDR2 (germline): SGHAT, FQNNGV. Trimming stripped 5 bases from V and 2 bases from J, with 13 bases between. The CDR3 has 14 residues. DNA for the CDR3: TGTGCCAGCAGCCACGGCTGGGACGCCTACGAGCAGTACTTC. This encodes CASSHGWDAYEQYF. The whole variable domain, remainder taken from reference TRBV11-2 and TRBJ2-7, is EAGVAQSPRYKIIEKRQSVAFWCNPISGHATLYWYQQILGQGPKLLIQFQNNGVVDDSQLPKDRFSAERLKGVDSTLKIQPAKLEDSAVYLCASSHGWDAYEQYFGPGTRLTVT.